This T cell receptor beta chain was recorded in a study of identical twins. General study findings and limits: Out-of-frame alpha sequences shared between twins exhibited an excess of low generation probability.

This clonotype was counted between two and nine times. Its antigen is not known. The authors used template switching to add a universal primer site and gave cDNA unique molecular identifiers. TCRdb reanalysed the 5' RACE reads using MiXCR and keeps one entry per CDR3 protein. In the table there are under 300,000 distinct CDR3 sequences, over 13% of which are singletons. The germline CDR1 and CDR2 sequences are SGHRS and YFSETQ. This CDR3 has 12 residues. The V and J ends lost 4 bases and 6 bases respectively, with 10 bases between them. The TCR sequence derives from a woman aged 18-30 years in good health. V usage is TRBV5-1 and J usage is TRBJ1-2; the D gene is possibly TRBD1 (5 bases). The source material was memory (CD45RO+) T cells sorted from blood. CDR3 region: CASSPQGDGYTF. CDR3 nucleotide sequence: TGCGCCAGCAGCCCCCAGGGTGATGGCTACACCTTC.